Described below is a single TCR beta chain sequence and its context. As yet, its antigen is unknown. The sample comes from a study of cytomegalovirus exposure and HLA in healthy donors. Study-level information: Tens of millions of unique TCR sequences came from HLA-typed donors in an early release.

The PCR contained 60 Vbeta and 13 Jbeta primers. Sequencing used immunoSEQ multiplex PCR; TCRdb keeps in-frame clones, though not all of them. In the table there are more than 250,000 clones, about 87% of which are singletons. V was cut by 2 bases and J by 1 base, with 8 bases left in between. The CDR3 is 13 amino acids. The germline V gene has CDR1 SQVTM and CDR2 ANQGSEA. Study findings and constraints: Among CMV-associated TCR beta chains, most appeared HLA-restricted in a later analysis.

The chain has TRBV29-1 and TRBJ1-1; D gene uncertain. This sequence was found in a woman aged 18-29 years in good health and CMV-seronegative. Material for sequencing was PBMCs. Here the CDR3 reads CSVESHPNTEAFF. CDR3 sequence (DNA): TGCAGCGTTGAAAGCCATCCGAACACTGAAGCTTTCTTT.